Below, 2 T cell receptor beta chains from the same sample are listed, as sequenced in a study of blood T cells in healthy people across ages. Through a sample-barcoded 5' primer and a J-beta primer mix, a second PCR was run for roughly 7 to 12 cycles. TCRdb analysed the 5' RACE reads with MiXCR anew, one entry per CDR3 protein. This table holds hundreds of thousands of distinct CDR3 sequences, under 45% found once. The sequenced sample was blood. Receptor source: a man aged 60 to 75 in good health.

This chain links TRBV20-1 with TRBJ1-1; D remains unclear. The CDR3 is made up of 13 amino acids. CDR1 DFQATT and CDR2 SNEGSKA come from the germline V gene (reference sequence). Trimming took off 5 bases at V and 0 bases at J, with 10 bases between the two ends. Here the CDR3 reads CSAPRLLNTEAFF. CDR3 sequence (DNA): TGCAGTGCTCCGCGTCTTTTGAACACTGAAGCTTTCTTT.

This sequence joins TRBV11-3 and TRBJ1-1; D is unresolved. CDR3 length equals 13 residues. The ends were cut back, 5 bases at V and 0 bases at J, with 7 bases in the middle. From germline, CDR1 is SGHNT and CDR2 YENEEA. CDR3: CASSIIMNTEAFF. The DNA of the CDR3 is TGTGCCAGCAGCATCATTATGAACACTGAAGCTTTCTTT. The whole variable domain, filled in from reference TRBV11-3 and TRBJ1-1, reads EAGVVQSPRYKIIEKKQPVAFWCNPISGHNTLYWYLQNLGQGPELLIRYENEEAVDDSQLPKDRFSAERLKGVDSTLKIQPAELGDSAVYLCASSIIMNTEAFFGQGTRLTVV.